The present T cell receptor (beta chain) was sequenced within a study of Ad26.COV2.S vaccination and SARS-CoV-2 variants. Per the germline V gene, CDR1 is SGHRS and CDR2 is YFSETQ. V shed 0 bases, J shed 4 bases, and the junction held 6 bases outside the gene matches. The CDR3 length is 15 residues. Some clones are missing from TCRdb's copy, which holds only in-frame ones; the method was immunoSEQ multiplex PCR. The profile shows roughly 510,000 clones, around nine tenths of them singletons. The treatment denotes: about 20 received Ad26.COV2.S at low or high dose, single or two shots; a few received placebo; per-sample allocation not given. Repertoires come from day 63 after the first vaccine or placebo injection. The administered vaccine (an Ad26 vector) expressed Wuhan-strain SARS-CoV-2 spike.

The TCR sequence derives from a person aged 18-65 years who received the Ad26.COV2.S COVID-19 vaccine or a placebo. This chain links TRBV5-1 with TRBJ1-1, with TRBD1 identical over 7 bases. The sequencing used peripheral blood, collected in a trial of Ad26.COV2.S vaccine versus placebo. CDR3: CASSLAGGYATEAFF. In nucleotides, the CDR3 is TGCGCCAGCAGCTTGGCAGGGGGATACGCCACTGAAGCTTTCTTT.